A few counts support the clone carrying this T cell receptor beta chain. Its antigen is currently unknown. CDR1 and CDR2 from the germline V gene are SNHLY and FYNNEI. Between the trimmed V and J ends, which lost 7 bases and 3 bases, there was a span of 15 bases. This CDR3 spans 14 amino acids. This sample is drawn from a study of shared clonotypes between healthy human individuals. Assay: immunoSEQ multiplex PCR; the TCRdb copy retains only in-frame clones and omits some. Here the sample spans about 1 million clones, around 76% being singletons. Whole-study findings and limits: The represented genetic and exposure-history diversity was limited by the small number of donors.

The genes are TRBV2 and TRBJ1-1; a possible D gene is TRBD1 (5 bases). This sequence originates from a man aged 18-30 years in good health. The sequenced material came from memory CD4+ T cells sorted from blood. Noted subset: CD45RA-negative fraction. The CDR3 protein is CASTSSGRDTEAFF. CDR3 bases: TGTGCCAGCACCAGTTCAGGGAGGGACACTGAAGCTTTCTTT.